These 17 T cell receptor beta chains came from one sample sequenced in a study of blood T cell repertoires in COVID-19. Sequencing was performed with immunoSEQ multiplex PCR; in TCRdb, only in-frame clones are kept and a portion is missing. The table records about 350,000 clones, more than 85% of them present only once. Sequencing was done on a sample of PBMCs or T cells enriched from blood (not recorded which). Receptors were obtained from a woman under 40 who had recovered from COVID-19.

The chain carries TRBV7-2 and TRBJ1-4; 8 nucleotides align to TRBD1. The CDR3 is 15 amino acids. V dropped 4 bases and J dropped 5; count of bases not matched to a gene: 6. Per the germline V gene, CDR1 is SGHTA and CDR2 is FQGNSA. The CDR3 sequence is CASSWGTGPNEKLFF. The CDR3 DNA follows: TGTGCCAGCAGCTGGGGGACAGGTCCGAATGAAAAACTGTTTTTT.

This sequence joins TRBV5-4 and TRBJ2-1; 8 bases fit TRBD1. Looked up from germline, CDR1 is SGHNT and CDR2 is YYREEE (reference sequence). V lost 3 bases, J lost 7 bases, and 9 bases stayed unmatched. There are 15 residues in the CDR3. This chain's CDR3 is CASSSQGAGGNEQFF. In nucleotides, the CDR3 is TGTGCCAGCAGCTCTCAGGGGGCCGGTGGTAATGAGCAGTTCTTC.

The V call is TRBV7-2, the J call TRBJ1-2, with D possibly matching TRBD1 (6 bases). V dropped 1 base and J dropped 8 bases, with 11 bases sitting between them. The CDR3 sequence is 13 residues long. Germline V gene lookup returns CDR1 SGHTA and CDR2 FQGNSA. For the CDR3, the DNA is TGTGCCAGCAGCTTAGGAGGGGGAGGGGGCTACACCTTC. Translating gives CASSLGGGGGYTF.

This rearrangement joins TRBV5-1 to TRBJ1-1; 9 bases match TRBD1. Germline V lookup: CDR1 SGHRS, CDR2 YFSETQ. This CDR3 has 16 amino acids. V lost 2 bases to trimming and J lost 4 bases; unmatched junction nucleotides: 9. The CDR3 sequence is CASSLDHGQGRTEAFF. The DNA of the CDR3 is TGCGCCAGCAGCTTAGACCACGGACAGGGGCGCACTGAAGCTTTCTTT.

The CDR3 reads CASSLPSRATNTGELFF. As DNA, the CDR3 is TGCGCCAGCAGTCTCCCCTCCAGGGCTACGAACACCGGGGAGCTGTTTTTT. V and J are TRBV10-2 and TRBJ2-2, with D possibly matching TRBD1 (5 bases). The CDR3 extends over 17 amino acids. Germline V gives CDR1 WSHSY, CDR2 SAAADI. Trimming left V 5 bases short and J 0 bases short, with 16 bases between.

The rearrangement uses TRBV7-6 and TRBJ1-2; TRBD1 might be the D (6 bases). The CDR3 contains 14 residues. Germline CDR1 reads SGHVS; CDR2 reads FNYEAQ. The ends were cut back, 1 base at V and 3 bases at J, with 9 bases in the middle. The CDR3: CASSLVPGDYGYTF. The CDR3 DNA sequence: TGTGCCAGCAGCTTAGTCCCAGGGGACTATGGCTACACCTTC. Looking up the rest from reference TRBV7-6 and TRBJ1-2 gives the full variable domain: GAGVSQSPRYKVTKRGQDVALRCDPISGHVSLYWYRQALGQGPEFLTYFNYEAQQDKSGLPNDRFSAERPEGSISTLTIQRTEQRDSAMYRCASSLVPGDYGYTFGSGTRLTVV.

V and J are TRBV5-8 and TRBJ1-2; 9 bases line up with TRBD1. J gave up 7 bases and V 1 base, and 5 bases lay outside the gene matches. Germline V gives CDR1 SGHTS, CDR2 YDEGEE. This CDR3 is 14 amino acids long. The CDR3 region is CASSLTGGLSGYTF. CDR3 in DNA: TGTGCCAGCAGCTTGACAGGGGGCCTATCTGGCTACACCTTC.

The chain couples TRBV28 to TRBJ1-1; tentatively, D is TRBD1 (5 bases). This CDR3 contains 15 residues. CDR1 MDHEN and CDR2 SYDVKM come from the germline V gene. The V end was cut by 5 bases, the J end by 11 bases, with 24 bases between. The CDR3 DNA reads as TGTGCCAGCAGTCCTGCCCCCCCTGAAGGGACTCGGGCTTTCTTT. This gives the protein CASSPAPPEGTRAFF.

The rearrangement joins TRBV7-2 to TRBJ2-7, with TRBD2 as a possible D gene (5 bases). Germline V gene data show CDR1 as SGHTA and CDR2 as FQGNSA. V was pared by 2 bases and J by 6 bases, with 11 bases between. This CDR3 contains 13 residues. CDR3 protein: CASSLIREGEQYF. CDR3 sequence (DNA): TGTGCCAGCAGCTTAATTCGGGAAGGCGAGCAGTACTTC.

CDR3 bases: TGTGCCAGCTCCCTCGACTGGCTTCCCGGGGGTGAGCAGTTCTTC. Protein sequence: CASSLDWLPGGEQFF. This sequence joins TRBV18 and TRBJ2-1; the D gene is possibly TRBD2 (6 bases). Germline V CDR1 and CDR2: KGHSH, LQKENI. CDR3 size: 15 residues. Trimming took off 6 bases at V and 9 bases at J, with 21 bases between the two ends.

The chain couples TRBV7-7 to TRBJ2-1; D perhaps matches TRBD2 (7 bases). The V end was cut by 1 base, the J end by 6 bases, with 13 bases between. The germline CDR1 and CDR2 sequences are SSHAT and FNYEAQ (reference sequence). This CDR3 comprises 15 residues. The CDR3 DNA reads as TGTGCCAGCAGCTTAGGAAGGGGGGGACGCAATGAGCAGTTCTTC. Translated, it gives CASSLGRGGRNEQFF.

CDR3 protein: CAISESKQGAGEKLFF. The CDR3 DNA reads TGTGCCATCAGTGAGTCGAAACAGGGGGCGGGAGAAAAACTGTTTTTT. The chain uses TRBV10-3 and TRBJ1-4; 9 positions agree with TRBD1. The CDR3 runs to 16 residues. CDR1 is ENHRY and CDR2 is SYGVKD in the germline V gene. V shed 0 bases and J 8 bases; nucleotides not matched to a gene: 7.

The chain recombines TRBV5-4 with TRBJ2-7, with 9 bases identical to TRBD1. This CDR3 spans 16 amino acids. The junction had 7 bases not matched to a gene; V was cut back by 1 base and J by 2 bases. Germline V CDR1 and CDR2: SGHNT, YYREEE (reference sequence). CDR3 bases: TGTGCCAGCAGCTTGTCCCGGGACAGGGTACCCTACGAGCAGTACTTC. The encoded protein is CASSLSRDRVPYEQYF.

This chain joins TRBV10-3 and TRBJ2-3; TRBD2 aligns across 10 bases. Germline CDR1 is ENHRY and CDR2 is SYGVKD. The CDR3 is made up of 16 amino acids. Unmatched junction bases numbered 4, after V lost 0 bases and J lost 4 bases. CDR3: CAISESVAGGPDTQYF. CDR3 bases: TGTGCCATCAGTGAGTCGGTAGCGGGGGGCCCAGATACGCAGTATTTT.

V usage is TRBV5-4 and J usage is TRBJ2-3; TRBD1 matches at 7 bases. V lost 3 bases, J lost 2 bases, and 12 bases stayed unmatched. The CDR3 is made up of 17 amino acids. In germline, CDR1 is SGHNT, CDR2 YYREEE (reference sequence). CDR3 sequence: CASSSNYGTDNTDTQYF. The CDR3 DNA sequence: TGTGCCAGCAGCTCTAACTATGGGACAGACAACACAGATACGCAGTATTTT. Supplemented by reference TRBV5-4 and TRBJ2-3, the full variable domain reads ETGVTQSPTHLIKTRGQQVTLRCSSQSGHNTVSWYQQALGQGPQFIFQYYREEENGRGNFPPRFSGLQFPNYSSELNVNALELDDSALYLCASSSNYGTDNTDTQYFGPGTRLTVL.

The chain joins TRBV30 to TRBJ1-5, with D uncertain. Trimming cost V 5 bases and J 4 bases, with 15 bases left between them. The CDR3 loop spans 14 amino acids. Germline CDR1 is GTSNPN and CDR2 is SVGIG (reference sequence). DNA of the CDR3: TGTGCCTGGTCCCCGGGGTGGGGTAATCAGCCCCAGCATTTT. Translation: CAWSPGWGNQPQHF.

J is TRBJ2-1 and V is TRBV9; perhaps TRBD2 as D (6 bases). Trimming removed 3 bases at V and 5 bases at J, with 15 bases between. From germline, CDR1 is SGDLS and CDR2 YYNGEE. The CDR3 runs to 15 residues. The CDR3 spells CASSGRGRGDNEQFF. CDR3 DNA: TGTGCCAGCAGCGGGAGGGGTAGAGGCGACAATGAGCAGTTCTTC.